The 15 T cell receptor beta chains below all came from one sample that was sequenced in a study of cytomegalovirus exposure and HLA in healthy donors. PCR employed 60 Vbeta and 13 Jbeta primers. Profiled with immunoSEQ multiplex PCR; TCRdb holds only in-frame clones, not every one. The sample lists about 160,000 clones, 75% seen once, with approximately 3.1% in the top ten. The source material was PBMCs. These receptor sequences come from a woman in her forties or fifties in good health and CMV-seropositive.

The chain couples TRBV6-6 to TRBJ2-1, with TRBD1 as a possible D gene (5 bases). V shed 5 bases and J shed 2 bases, with 13 bases lying between them. Germline values: CDR1 MNHNY, CDR2 SVGAGI (reference sequence). This CDR3 spans 15 amino acids. Here the CDR3 reads CASSPGHFPYNEQFF. The CDR3 bases are TGTGCCAGCAGTCCAGGACACTTCCCCTACAATGAGCAGTTCTTC.

The chain couples TRBV10-3 to TRBJ1-1; TRBD1 matches at 7 bases. Germline V CDR1 and CDR2: ENHRY, SYGVKD. This CDR3 contains 13 residues. V was clipped by 6 bases and J by 4 bases; unmatched bases: 5. The CDR3 is CAISEGDSTEAFF. In nucleotides, the CDR3 is TGTGCCATCAGCGAGGGGGACAGCACTGAAGCTTTCTTT.

The chain carries TRBV18 and TRBJ2-7; TRBD2 is a possible D gene (5 bases). Per germline, CDR1 KGHSH and CDR2 LQKENI. The length of the CDR3 is 14 residues. The V end was cut by 1 base, the J end by 3 bases, with 10 bases between. The CDR3 spells CASSPLGRGYEQYF. The CDR3 DNA sequence: TGTGCCAGCTCACCACTTGGCCGGGGCTACGAGCAGTACTTC.

The rearrangement uses TRBV2 and TRBJ1-1; the D is unclear. With 7 bases removed from V and 3 bases from J, the gap between germline ends came to 15 bases. From germline, CDR1 is SNHLY and CDR2 FYNNEI. The CDR3 consists of 14 residues. CDR3 sequence: CASTERERDTEAFF. CDR3 sequence (DNA): TGTGCCAGCACCGAGAGGGAGAGGGACACTGAAGCTTTCTTT. The whole variable domain, remainder taken from reference TRBV2 and TRBJ1-1, is EPEVTQTPSHQVTQMGQEVILRCVPISNHLYFYWYRQILGQKVEFLVSFYNNEISEKSEIFDDQFSVERPDGSNFTLKIRSTKLEDSAMYFCASTERERDTEAFFGQGTRLTVV.

This clone was counted once. This sequence joins TRBV5-1 and TRBJ1-2; TRBD1 matches at 9 bases. Trimming at V came to 3 bases and at J to 4 bases, leaving 4 bases not matched to a gene. CDR3 length: 14 residues. Germline CDR1 is SGHRS and CDR2 is YFSETQ. This CDR3 is CASSSGQGSYGYTF. The CDR3 DNA sequence: TGCGCCAGCAGCTCCGGACAGGGGAGCTATGGCTACACCTTC.

The genes are TRBV5-6 and TRBJ2-7; D may be TRBD2 (7 bases). Trimming left V 6 bases short and J 4 bases short, with 20 bases between. This CDR3 contains 15 residues. Germline lookup yields CDR1 SGHDT and CDR2 YYEEEE. The CDR3 DNA reads TGTGCCAGCAACCTAGGTGGGAGGGGGGTTTACGAGCAGTACTTC. This sequence encodes CASNLGGRGVYEQYF.

This chain uses TRBV9 with TRBJ2-2; TRBD1 matches 9 bases. Per the germline V gene, CDR1 is SGDLS and CDR2 is YYNGEE. J gave up 4 bases and V 3 bases, and 4 bases lay outside the gene matches. The length of the CDR3 is 15 residues. CDR3 sequence (DNA): TGTGCCAGCAGCGGCCTACAGGGGGCCACCGGGGAGCTGTTTTTT. Its protein is CASSGLQGATGELFF.

The chain recombines TRBV4-2 with TRBJ2-7, with D perhaps TRBD2 (5 bases). The CDR3 spans 15 residues. Germline V gives CDR1 LGHNA, CDR2 YNFKEQ. V was pared by 1 base and J by 3 bases, with 13 bases between. The CDR3 protein is CASSQVGTGNYEQYF. In DNA form, the CDR3 reads TGTGCCAGCAGCCAAGTTGGAACGGGAAACTACGAGCAGTACTTC.

The rearrangement joins TRBV5-1 to TRBJ1-1; 8 nucleotides line up with TRBD1. Germline-derived CDR1 and CDR2 are SGHRS and YFSETQ. V lost 4 bases, J lost 3 bases, and 8 bases stayed unmatched. CDR3 length equals 15 residues. The CDR3 coding sequence is TGCGCCAGCAGCCCGACAGGGGTTGAGGACACTGAAGCTTTCTTT. Protein sequence: CASSPTGVEDTEAFF.

V usage is TRBV5-1 and J usage is TRBJ1-2; TRBD1 matches at 9 bases. This CDR3 region has 14 residues. Germline loops: CDR1 SGHRS, CDR2 YFSETQ. Losses at the gene ends were 4 bases for V and 7 bases for J; bases not matched to a gene: 8. CDR3 sequence (DNA): TGCGCCAGCAGCCAGGACAGGGGAAAACTTGGCTACACCTTC. Protein product: CASSQDRGKLGYTF.

This sequence joins TRBV18 and TRBJ1-6; TRBD1 agrees at 7 bases. J lost 8 bases, V lost 1 base, and 8 bases had no gene match. The germline gives CDR1 KGHSH, CDR2 LQKENI. The CDR3 sequence is 16 residues long. CDR3 sequence reads: CASSPLQQGGDSPLHF. Here the CDR3 DNA reads TGTGCCAGCTCACCACTCCAGCAGGGGGGAGATTCACCCCTCCACTTT.

The J gene is TRBJ2-7, the V gene TRBV18, with D unclear. CDR1 and CDR2 (germline): KGHSH, LQKENI. V dropped 6 bases and J dropped 3 bases, with 18 bases sitting between them. The CDR3 totals 15 residues. The CDR3 is CASSQVERQDYEQYF. The CDR3 DNA reads TGTGCCAGCTCCCAGGTCGAACGTCAAGACTACGAGCAGTACTTC.

V gene TRBV9 combines with J gene TRBJ1-5; 8 bases map to TRBD1. V was clipped by 4 bases and J by 0 bases; unmatched bases: 6. The germline V gene encodes CDR1 SGDLS and CDR2 YYNGEE. This CDR3 spans 16 amino acids. The CDR3 here is CASSKDRGYSNQPQHF. The CDR3 DNA reads TGTGCCAGCAGCAAAGACAGGGGCTATAGCAATCAGCCCCAGCATTTT.

The chain joins TRBV4-1 to TRBJ2-1, with D hard to call. Between the trimmed V and J ends, which lost 1 base and 0 bases, there was a span of 10 bases. Germline values: CDR1 MGHRA, CDR2 YSYEKL. The length of the CDR3 is 16 residues. The CDR3: CASSQVDLVSYNEQFF. As DNA, the CDR3 is TGCGCCAGCAGCCAAGTTGACCTAGTCTCCTACAATGAGCAGTTCTTC.

Details on this clone: The same CDR3 arises from other DNA sequences in this sample as well. The J gene is TRBJ2-3, the V gene TRBV10-1, with D possibly matching TRBD2 (5 bases). Trimming removed 2 bases from V and 3 bases from J, with 6 bases in between. CDR1 is WNHNN, CDR2 SYGVQD, per germline (reference sequence). CDR3 length equals 13 residues. CDR3 region: CASSEGGTDTQYF. In nucleotides, the CDR3 is TGCGCCAGCAGTGAGGGCGGGACAGATACGCAGTATTTT.